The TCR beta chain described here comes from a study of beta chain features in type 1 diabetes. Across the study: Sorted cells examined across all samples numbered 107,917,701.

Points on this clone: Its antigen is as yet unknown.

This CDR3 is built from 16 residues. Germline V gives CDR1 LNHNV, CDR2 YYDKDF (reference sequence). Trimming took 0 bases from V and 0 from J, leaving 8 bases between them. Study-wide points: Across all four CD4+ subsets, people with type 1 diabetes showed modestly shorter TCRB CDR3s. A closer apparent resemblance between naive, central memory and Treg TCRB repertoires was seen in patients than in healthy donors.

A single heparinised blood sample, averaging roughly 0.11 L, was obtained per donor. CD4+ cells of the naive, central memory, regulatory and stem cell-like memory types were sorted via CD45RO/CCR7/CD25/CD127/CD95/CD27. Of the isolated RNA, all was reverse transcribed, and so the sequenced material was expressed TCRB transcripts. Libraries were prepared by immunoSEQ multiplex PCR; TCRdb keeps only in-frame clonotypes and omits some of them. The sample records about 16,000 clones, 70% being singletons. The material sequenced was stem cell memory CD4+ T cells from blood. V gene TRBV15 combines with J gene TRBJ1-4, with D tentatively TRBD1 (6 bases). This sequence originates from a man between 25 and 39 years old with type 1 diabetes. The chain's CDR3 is CATSRDRGATNEKLFF. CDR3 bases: TGTGCCACCAGCAGAGACAGGGGTGCAACTAATGAAAAACTGTTTTTT.